Listed below are T cell receptor beta chains from one sample, sequenced in a study of T cell clones after liver transplantation. TCRdb keeps only in-frame clones here, not all; method: immunoSEQ multiplex PCR. The sample lists 70,000 to 80,000 clones, more than 75% seen once, with approximately 2.4% in the top ten. The sample consisted of CD4+ T cells from blood, taken before liver transplant. The receptors were gathered from a human donor who received a liver transplant. Each CDR3 is given with its conserved first and last residue. D genes are given only for firm matches. Size is omitted from some rows. Given values are once, few, many or a class for expanded clones.

NA	TRBV4-1	TRBD2	TRBJ2-1	CASSLQGLAGVPEQFF	TGCGCCAGCAGCCTGCAGGGACTAGCGGGAGTACCTGAGCAGTTCTTC
NA	TRBV19	TRBD2	TRBJ2-1	CASSIRLAGESQFF	TGTGCCAGTAGTATTAGGCTAGCGGGAGAAAGTCAGTTCTTC
NA	TRBV10-3	NA	TRBJ1-1	CAIRSLLNTEAFF	TGTGCCATCAGAAGTTTACTGAACACTGAAGCTTTCTTT
once	TRBV6-5	TRBD1	TRBJ2-3	CASWTGGIDTQYF	TGTGCCAGCTGGACAGGGGGAATAGATACGCAGTATTTT
NA	TRBV5-1	TRBD2	TRBJ2-7	CASRSTGTSQGEQYF	TGCGCCAGCAGGAGTACCGGGACTAGCCAAGGGGAGCAGTACTTC
NA	TRBV29-1	TRBD2	TRBJ2-7	CSVLLTAGTDEQYF	TGCAGCGTTCTTTTAACAGCGGGAACCGACGAGCAGTACTTC
NA	TRBV7-2	TRBD2	TRBJ2-1	CASTGGLGGYNEQFF	TGTGCCAGCACCGGGGGACTAGGCGGGTACAATGAGCAGTTCTTC
many	TRBV11-3	NA	TRBJ1-2	CASSAGEALANYGYTF	TGTGCCAGCAGCGCCGGCGAGGCCTTAGCTAACTATGGCTACACCTTC
NA	TRBV4-3	NA	TRBJ2-2	CASSQDRGTIGLFF	TGCGCCAGCAGCCAAGATCGGGGGACGATAGGGCTGTTTTTT
NA	TRBV18	TRBD1	TRBJ2-2	CASSPTTGGNTGELFF	TGTGCCAGCTCACCTACGACAGGGGGGAACACCGGGGAGCTGTTTTTT
NA	TRBV5-1	NA	TRBJ2-7	CASSLAGRATSYEQYF	TGCGCCAGCAGCTTGGCCGGCAGGGCTACCTCCTACGAGCAGTACTTC
NA	TRBV15	TRBD2	TRBJ2-1	CATSGGIGLAGDNEQFF	TGTGCCACCAGCGGAGGAATCGGACTAGCGGGAGACAATGAGCAGTTCTTC
NA	TRBV2	NA	TRBJ2-7	CASTSNRDSLYEQYF	TGTGCCAGCACCTCAAACCGGGACTCCCTCTACGAGCAGTACTTC
NA	TRBV5-1	NA	TRBJ2-7	CASSSRQGRDEQYF	TGCGCCAGCAGCTCCAGACAGGGGAGGGACGAGCAGTACTTC
NA	TRBV7-8	NA	TRBJ2-5	CASSFSGQETQYF	TGTGCCAGCAGCTTCTCGGGACAAGAGACCCAGTACTTC
NA	TRBV9	NA	TRBJ2-2	CASSGLAARPGELFF	TGTGCCAGCAGCGGATTAGCGGCCCGGCCCGGGGAGCTGTTTTTT
NA	TRBV18	TRBD1	TRBJ2-2	CASSPGRGSAGELFF	TGTGCCAGCTCACCAGGCAGGGGGTCCGCCGGGGAGCTGTTTTTT
NA	TRBV5-1	NA	TRBJ2-1	CASSPVQGSYNEQFF	TGCGCCAGCAGCCCGGTCCAGGGGTCTTACAATGAGCAGTTCTTC
NA	TRBV2	NA	TRBJ1-2	CASSENRAAYGYTF	TGTGCCAGCAGTGAAAATCGGGCAGCCTATGGCTACACCTTC
NA	TRBV5-4	NA	TRBJ2-5	CASSKPAAPQETQYF	TGTGCCAGCAGCAAGCCGGCTGCTCCCCAAGAGACCCAGTACTTC
NA	TRBV6-4	NA	TRBJ2-3	CASSVSSGRPTDTQYF	TGTGCCAGCAGTGTCTCCTCGGGACGCCCCACAGATACGCAGTATTTT
NA	TRBV7-2	NA	TRBJ2-4	CASSSLGWGAKNIQYF	TGTGCCAGCAGCTCCTTAGGGTGGGGGGCCAAAAACATTCAGTACTTC
NA	TRBV10-1	NA	TRBJ2-2	CASSVNPSGELFF	TGCGCCAGCAGTGTGAACCCATCCGGGGAGCTGTTTTTT
once	TRBV30	NA	TRBJ2-7	CAWSVLRGAYEQYF	TGTGCCTGGAGTGTACTCCGCGGTGCCTACGAGCAGTACTTC